These T cell receptor beta chains were read from a single sample in a study of regulatory T cells in long-lasting Graves disease. TCRdb ran MiXCR on the multiplex PCR reads and lists one entry per CDR3 protein. The repertoire holds approximately 310,000 distinct CDR3 sequences, with 15% to 20% as singletons. The source was peripheral blood mononuclear cells (PBMCs), collected at new diagnosis, from a patient treated with antithyroid drugs. These receptor sequences come from a female donor with Graves disease. Both conserved end residues are part of each CDR3. The D gene is left open where the match is weak. Size is stated for part of the rows, as once, few or many counts, or as a class when the clone is expanded.

j_call | clone_size | v_call | d_call | cdr3_nt | cdr3_aa
TRBJ2-3 | NA | TRBV19 | NA | TGTGCCAGTAGTAAAGCGGACCTCACAGATACGCAGTATTTT | CASSKADLTDTQYF
TRBJ2-1 | many | TRBV10-3 | TRBD2 | TGTGCCATCAGTGAAGGATTGGCGGGAGTGAGGGAGCAGTTCTTC | CAISEGLAGVREQFF
TRBJ1-4 | many | TRBV12-3/TRBV12-4 | NA | TGTGCCAGCAGTTTCCCGTCAACAGGGCGGGAAAAACTGTTTTTT | CASSFPSTGREKLFF
TRBJ1-4 | NA | TRBV29-1 | NA | TGCAGCGTTGGGATCCATGAAAAACTGTTTTTT | CSVGIHEKLFF
TRBJ2-7 | NA | TRBV6-1 | NA | TGTGCCAGCGAATGGGGGGCTACCTACGAGCAGTACTTC | CASEWGATYEQYF
TRBJ2-1 | many | TRBV24-1 | TRBD2 | TGTGCCACCAGTGATGCTCAACTAGCGGGAGGTCCGGATGAGCAGTTCTTC | CATSDAQLAGGPDEQFF
TRBJ2-1 | few | TRBV9 | NA | TGTGCCAGCAGCGTAGTGGCAGGGCCCCACTACAATGAGCAGTTCTTC | CASSVVAGPHYNEQFF
TRBJ2-7 | many | TRBV5-6 | NA | TGTGCCAGCAGGAAAGTCGGCCGCTCCTACGAGCAGTACTTC | CASRKVGRSYEQYF
TRBJ2-3 | many | TRBV3-1 | TRBD2 | TGTGCCAGCAGCCAAGGGGAGCGGGGAACAGATACGCAGTATTTT | CASSQGERGTDTQYF
TRBJ1-1 | many | TRBV19 | NA | TGTGCCAGTAGCATTGTTTTGAACACTGAAGCTTTCTTT | CASSIVLNTEAFF
TRBJ2-5 | many | TRBV3-1 | TRBD2 | TGTGCCAGCAGCCAAGGTCTTTTCGGGGGGGGGTACTTC | CASSQGLFGGGYF
TRBJ1-2 | many | TRBV27 | NA | TGTGCCAGCAAGAACGAAGACAGGCCACCCTATGGCTACACCTTC | CASKNEDRPPYGYTF
TRBJ2-7 | NA | TRBV5-1 | NA | TGCGCCAGCAGCTTGGAAGGGGACACCTACGAGCAGTACTTC | CASSLEGDTYEQYF
TRBJ2-2 | many | TRBV20-1 | NA | TGCAGTGCTCGCGGTCGGTGGACCGGGGAGCTGTTTTTT | CSARGRWTGELFF
TRBJ2-1 | many | TRBV12-3/TRBV12-4 | TRBD2 | TGTGCCAGCAGTAATAGCGGGAGAGGAAATGAGCAGTTCTTC | CASSNSGRGNEQFF
TRBJ2-1 | many | TRBV20-1 | NA | TGCAGTGCTTTAGTTCGGCATGCCTACAATGAGCAGTTCTTC | CSALVRHAYNEQFF
TRBJ1-6 | NA | TRBV20-1 | NA | TGCAGTGCTAGAGACGATGGGGGGCAGCGTTCACCCCTCCACTTT | CSARDDGGQRSPLHF
TRBJ2-2 | many | TRBV2 | NA | TGTGCCAGTAGTCTCGGCCCCCTAAACACCGGGGAGCTGTTTTTT | CASSLGPLNTGELFF
TRBJ2-1 | NA | TRBV3-1 | NA | TGTGCCAGCAGTGCTCTCCTAAGCGACTACAATGAGCAGTTCTTC | CASSALLSDYNEQFF
TRBJ2-3 | many | TRBV15 | NA | TGTGCCACCAGCTTCGGGGGCACAGATACGCAGTATTTT | CATSFGGTDTQYF
TRBJ1-2 | NA | TRBV6-1 | NA | TGTGCCAGCAGTGAAGGATGGAGCTACACCTTC | CASSEGWSYTF
TRBJ2-5 | few | TRBV5-4 | TRBD2 | TGTGCCAGCAGCCCCCGTGAGGGAGGGTACGAGACCCAGTACTTC | CASSPREGGYETQYF
TRBJ1-2 | many | TRBV19 | NA | TGTGCCAGTAGTCTCTGGCCCGCCAGTGGCTACACCTTC | CASSLWPASGYTF
TRBJ2-7 | NA | TRBV30 | NA | TGTGCCTGGGAGCTGGGGTACGAGCAGTACTTC | CAWELGYEQYF
TRBJ2-1 | many | TRBV28 | TRBD2 | TGTGCCAGCAGTTCGTACCCCGGGGCTAGCGGGAGGGCCGGAGGCGATGAGCAGTTCTTC | CASSSYPGASGRAGGDEQFF
TRBJ2-3 | many | TRBV7-9 | NA | TGTGCCAGCAGCCCTCCCGGTATTTCAGGGTACGAACGCACAGATACGCAGTATTTT | CASSPPGISGYERTDTQYF
TRBJ1-1 | many | TRBV3-1 | NA | TGTGCCAGCAGCCGCGGAGGGATGGCTACAGCTTTCTTT | CASSRGGMATAFF
TRBJ2-6 | many | TRBV5-1 | NA | TGCGCCAGCAGCTTTACCGGGCGCTCTGGGGCCAACGTCCTGACTTTC | CASSFTGRSGANVLTF
TRBJ2-3 | many | TRBV10-3 | NA | TGTGCCATCAGTCTCCGAGGGGGTGAATCGGGCACAGATACGCAGTATTTT | CAISLRGGESGTDTQYF
TRBJ2-7 | NA | TRBV28 | TRBD2 | TGTGCCAGCAGCCAGATGGATGGGGGGGGAGCGCGGGCCGAGCAGTACTTC | CASSQMDGGGARAEQYF
TRBJ2-7 | many | TRBV7-2 | NA | TGTGCCAGCACCCTCGGGTTGAGTAGCTACGAGCAGTACTTC | CASTLGLSSYEQYF
TRBJ1-5 | many | TRBV12-3/TRBV12-4 | NA | TGTGCCAGCACCAGAAATCAGGGGACCAATCAGCCCCAGCATTTT | CASTRNQGTNQPQHF
TRBJ2-2 | many | TRBV9 | NA | TGTGCCAGCAGCGGTGGCAGGGACGACACCGGGGAGCTGTTTTTT | CASSGGRDDTGELFF
TRBJ2-5 | few | TRBV6-2/TRBV6-3 | TRBD1 | TGTGCCGGGGGACAGGTCTTACAAGAGACCCAGTACTTC | CAGGQVLQETQYF
TRBJ2-1 | NA | TRBV6-5 | NA | TGTGCCAGCAGTTTCCAAGACTATTACAATGAGCAGTTCTTC | CASSFQDYYNEQFF
TRBJ2-5 | few | TRBV5-5 | TRBD2 | TGTGCCAGCAGCTTGGGACTAGCGGGAGCCGAGACCCAGTACTTC | CASSLGLAGAETQYF
TRBJ2-5 | many | TRBV24-1 | TRBD2 | TGTGCCACCTGTTGCACGGGACTAGCGGGAGGGTTTCAAGAGACCCAGTACTTC | CATCCTGLAGGFQETQYF
TRBJ2-3 | many | TRBV29-1 | TRBD2 | TGCAGCGTTGACGGGGGGGTAGCGGGCAGCACAGATACGCAGTATTTT | CSVDGGVAGSTDTQYF
TRBJ2-1 | NA | TRBV6-1 | NA | TGTGCCAGCAGTGACCTTAGCGATGAGCAGTTCTTC | CASSDLSDEQFF
TRBJ2-1 | NA | TRBV2 | TRBD1 | TGTGCCAGCAGCCCAGGGGGCTACCTCGATGAGCAGTTCTTC | CASSPGGYLDEQFF
TRBJ1-5 | many | TRBV28 | NA | TGTGCCAGTGTCTGGGGGAGAGCTAATCAGCCCCAGCATTTT | CASVWGRANQPQHF
TRBJ2-2 | many | TRBV11-2 | NA | TGTGCCAGCACTGGGGCCGGGGAGCTGTTTTTT | CASTGAGELFF
TRBJ2-5 | many | TRBV30 | NA | TGTGCCTGGAGCGTTGGGGTGCGAGAGACCCAGTACTTC | CAWSVGVRETQYF
TRBJ2-1 | few | TRBV20-1 | TRBD2 | TGCAGTGCTAGAGATCTGAGAACGGGAGGAATCTATGAGCAGTTCTTC | CSARDLRTGGIYEQFF
TRBJ1-2 | many | TRBV28 | NA | TGTGCCAGCAGTCCTTTCGGGGTACAGGGCTACACCTTC | CASSPFGVQGYTF
TRBJ2-1 | many | TRBV27 | TRBD2 | TGTGCCAGCAGTCCCCTTAGCGGGAGCTCCTACAATGAGCAGTTCTTC | CASSPLSGSSYNEQFF
TRBJ2-7 | NA | TRBV6-1 | NA | TGTGCCAGCAGTGAATTGGGCCAGGGCTACGAGCAGTACTTC | CASSELGQGYEQYF
TRBJ2-1 | many | TRBV10-3 | TRBD1 | TGTGCCATCAGCGAGAGAGACAGGGTCGATTCTCGGAGCTCCTACAATGAGCAGTTCTTC | CAISERDRVDSRSSYNEQFF
TRBJ2-3 | many | TRBV30 | NA | TGTGCCTGGACCTTTACAGATACGCAGTATTTT | CAWTFTDTQYF
TRBJ2-7 | many | TRBV2 | NA | TGTGCTACGGTGGGGGTACGGAACGAGCAGTACTTC | CATVGVRNEQYF
TRBJ2-1 | many | TRBV10-3 | TRBD2 | TGTGCCATCAGTGGAGCGGGAGGGGCTGGCAATGAGCAGTTCTTC | CAISGAGGAGNEQFF
TRBJ1-6 | many | TRBV9 | TRBD1 | TGTGCCAGCAGCGGGCGGGACAGGGCGAATTCACCCCTCCACTTT | CASSGRDRANSPLHF
TRBJ1-4 | many | TRBV27 | NA | TGTGCCAGCAGTTTACGTTTTAGAGGCTATGAAAAACTGTTTTTT | CASSLRFRGYEKLFF
TRBJ2-7 | many | TRBV2 | TRBD1 | TGTGCCAGCATGGAGCGACAGGGTAGAGAGGACGAGCAGTACTTC | CASMERQGREDEQYF
TRBJ2-1 | many | TRBV6-2/TRBV6-3 | NA | TGTGCCAGCAGTAGTGTCCCGGGACGGTCCAATGAGCAGTTCTTC | CASSSVPGRSNEQFF